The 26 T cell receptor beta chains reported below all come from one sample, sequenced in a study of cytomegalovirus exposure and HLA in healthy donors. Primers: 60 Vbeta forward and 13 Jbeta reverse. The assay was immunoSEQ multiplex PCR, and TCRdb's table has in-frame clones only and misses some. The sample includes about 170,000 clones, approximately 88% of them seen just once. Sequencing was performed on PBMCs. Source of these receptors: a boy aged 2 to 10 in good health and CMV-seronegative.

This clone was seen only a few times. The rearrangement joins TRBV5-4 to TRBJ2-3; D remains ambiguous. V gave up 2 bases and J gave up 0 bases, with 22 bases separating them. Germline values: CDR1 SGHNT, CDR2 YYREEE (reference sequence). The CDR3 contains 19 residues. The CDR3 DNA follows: TGTGCCAGCAGCTTTGGTTCAAGTATCTATCCGAGTAGCACAGATACGCAGTATTTT. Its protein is CASSFGSSIYPSSTDTQYF. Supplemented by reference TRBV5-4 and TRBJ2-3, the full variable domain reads ETGVTQSPTHLIKTRGQQVTLRCSSQSGHNTVSWYQQALGQGPQFIFQYYREEENGRGNFPPRFSGLQFPNYSSELNVNALELDDSALYLCASSFGSSIYPSSTDTQYFGPGTRLTVL.

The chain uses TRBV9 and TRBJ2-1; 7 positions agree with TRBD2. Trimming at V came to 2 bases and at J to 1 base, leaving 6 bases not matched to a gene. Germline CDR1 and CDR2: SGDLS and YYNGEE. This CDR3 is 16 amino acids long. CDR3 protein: CASSVRDYWSYNEQFF. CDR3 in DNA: TGTGCCAGCAGCGTCCGGGACTACTGGTCCTACAATGAGCAGTTCTTC.

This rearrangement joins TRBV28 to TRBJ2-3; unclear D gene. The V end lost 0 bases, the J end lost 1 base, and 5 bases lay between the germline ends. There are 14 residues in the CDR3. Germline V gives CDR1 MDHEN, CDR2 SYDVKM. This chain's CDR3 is CASSLWQGTDTQYF. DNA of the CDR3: TGTGCCAGCAGTTTATGGCAGGGCACAGATACGCAGTATTTT.

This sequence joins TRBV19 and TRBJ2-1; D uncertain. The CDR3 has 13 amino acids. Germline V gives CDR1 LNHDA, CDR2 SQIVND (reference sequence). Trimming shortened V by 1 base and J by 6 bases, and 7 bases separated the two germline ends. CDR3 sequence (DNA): TGTGCCAGTAGTATAGTGGCAGTCAATGAGCAGTTCTTC. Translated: CASSIVAVNEQFF. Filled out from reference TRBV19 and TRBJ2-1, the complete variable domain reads DGGITQSPKYLFRKEGQNVTLSCEQNLNHDAMYWYRQDPGQGLRLIYYSQIVNDFQKGDIAEGYSVSREKKESFPLTVTSAQKNPTAFYLCASSIVAVNEQFFGPGTRLTVL.

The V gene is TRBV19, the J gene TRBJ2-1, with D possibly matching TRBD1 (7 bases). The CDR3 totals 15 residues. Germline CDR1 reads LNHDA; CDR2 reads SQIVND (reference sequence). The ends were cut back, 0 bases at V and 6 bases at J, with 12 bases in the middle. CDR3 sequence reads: CASSIDRGVSNEQFF. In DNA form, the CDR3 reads TGTGCCAGTAGTATAGACAGGGGGGTCTCCAATGAGCAGTTCTTC.

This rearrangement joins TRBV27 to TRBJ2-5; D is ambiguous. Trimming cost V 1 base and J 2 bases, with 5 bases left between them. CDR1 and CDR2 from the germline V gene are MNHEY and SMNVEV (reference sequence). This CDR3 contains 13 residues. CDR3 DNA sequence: TGTGCCAGCAGTTTATTCCGTCAAGAGACCCAGTACTTC. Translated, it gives CASSLFRQETQYF.

The CDR3 protein is CASSLANHRGNGANVLTF. The CDR3 DNA is TGTGCCAGCAGCTTAGCTAATCACAGGGGTAATGGGGCCAACGTCCTGACTTTC. The rearrangement uses TRBV7-9 and TRBJ2-6; 7 bases map to TRBD1. Looked up from germline, CDR1 is SEHNR and CDR2 is FQNEAQ (reference sequence). This CDR3 has 18 amino acids. The V gene end was trimmed by 0 bases and the J gene end by 3 bases; junction bases not matched to a gene: 8.

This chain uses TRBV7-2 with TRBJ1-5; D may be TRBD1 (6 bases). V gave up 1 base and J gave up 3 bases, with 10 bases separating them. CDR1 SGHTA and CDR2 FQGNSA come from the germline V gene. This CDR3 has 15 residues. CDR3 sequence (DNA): TGTGCCAGCAGCTTAGGAGGGGGAAACAATCAGCCCCAGCATTTT. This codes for CASSLGGGNNQPQHF.

The CDR3 sequence is CASSVGGQLRGGYEQYF. The CDR3, as DNA: TGTGCCAGCAGCGTAGGAGGTCAGCTCAGGGGTGGCTACGAGCAGTACTTC. The chain has TRBV9 and TRBJ2-7; D possibly corresponds to TRBD1 (6 bases). V lost 0 bases and J lost 3, with 19 bases in between. CDR3 size: 17 residues. In germline, CDR1 is SGDLS, CDR2 YYNGEE.

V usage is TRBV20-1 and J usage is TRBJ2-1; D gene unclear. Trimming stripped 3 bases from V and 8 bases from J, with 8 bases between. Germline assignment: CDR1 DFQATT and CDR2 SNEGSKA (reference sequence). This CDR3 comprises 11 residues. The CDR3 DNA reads TGCAGTGCTAGTGGAGAGGATGAGCAGTTCTTC. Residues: CSASGEDEQFF.

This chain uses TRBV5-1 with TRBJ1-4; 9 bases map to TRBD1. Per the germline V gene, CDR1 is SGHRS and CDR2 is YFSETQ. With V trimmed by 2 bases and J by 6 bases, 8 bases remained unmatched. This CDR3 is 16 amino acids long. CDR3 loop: CASSFGTRDRDEKLFF. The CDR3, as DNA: TGCGCCAGCAGCTTCGGGACCCGGGACAGGGATGAAAAACTGTTTTTT.

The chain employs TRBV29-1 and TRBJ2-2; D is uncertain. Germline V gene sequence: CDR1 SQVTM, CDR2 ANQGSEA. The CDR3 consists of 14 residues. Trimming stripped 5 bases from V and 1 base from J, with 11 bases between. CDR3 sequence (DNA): TGCAGCGTTAAAAGTCAGCGGAACACCGGGGAGCTGTTTTTT. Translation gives CSVKSQRNTGELFF.

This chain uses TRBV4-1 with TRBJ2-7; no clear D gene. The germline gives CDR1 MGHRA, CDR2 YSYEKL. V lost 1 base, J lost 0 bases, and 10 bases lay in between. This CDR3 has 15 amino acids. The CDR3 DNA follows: TGCGCCAGCAGCCAAGCGCGCCAGGCCTCCTACGAGCAGTACTTC. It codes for CASSQARQASYEQYF.

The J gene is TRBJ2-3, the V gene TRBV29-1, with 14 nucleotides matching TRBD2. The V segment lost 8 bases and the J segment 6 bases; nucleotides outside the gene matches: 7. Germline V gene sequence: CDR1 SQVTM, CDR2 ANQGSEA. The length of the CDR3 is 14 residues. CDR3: CSPRLAGGGDTQYF. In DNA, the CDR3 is TGCAGCCCGAGACTAGCGGGAGGGGGGGATACGCAGTATTTT.

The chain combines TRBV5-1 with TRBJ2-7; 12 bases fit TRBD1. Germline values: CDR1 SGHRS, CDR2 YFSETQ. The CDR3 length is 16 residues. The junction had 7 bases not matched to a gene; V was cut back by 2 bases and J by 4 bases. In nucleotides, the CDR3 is TGCGCCAGCAGCTTAGGGTGGGACAGGGGGCCGTACGAGCAGTACTTC. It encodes CASSLGWDRGPYEQYF. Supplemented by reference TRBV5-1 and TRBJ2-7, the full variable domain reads KAGVTQTPRYLIKTRGQQVTLSCSPISGHRSVSWYQQTPGQGLQFLFEYFSETQRNKGNFPGRFSGRQFSNSRSEMNVSTLELGDSALYLCASSLGWDRGPYEQYFGPGTRLTVT.

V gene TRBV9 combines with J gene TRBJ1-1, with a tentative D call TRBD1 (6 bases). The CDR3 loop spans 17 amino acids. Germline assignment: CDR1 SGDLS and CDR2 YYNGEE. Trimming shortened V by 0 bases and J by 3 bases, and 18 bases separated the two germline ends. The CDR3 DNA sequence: TGTGCCAGCAGCGTAGGATCCTGGGGGGGCGGATACACTGAAGCTTTCTTT. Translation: CASSVGSWGGGYTEAFF.

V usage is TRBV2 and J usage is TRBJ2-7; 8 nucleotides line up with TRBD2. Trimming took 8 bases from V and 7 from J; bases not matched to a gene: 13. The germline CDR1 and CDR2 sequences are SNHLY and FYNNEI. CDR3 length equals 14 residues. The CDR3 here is CASGSGTSLGEQYF. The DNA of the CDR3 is TGTGCCAGCGGCTCCGGGACTAGTCTGGGTGAGCAGTACTTC.

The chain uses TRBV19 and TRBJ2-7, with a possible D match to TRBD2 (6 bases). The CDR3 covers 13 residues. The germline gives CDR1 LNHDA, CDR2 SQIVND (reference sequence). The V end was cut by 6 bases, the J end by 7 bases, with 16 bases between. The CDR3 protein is CASSFSPGGEQYF. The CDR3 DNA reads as TGTGCCAGTAGCTTCTCCCCCGGGGGTGAGCAGTACTTC.

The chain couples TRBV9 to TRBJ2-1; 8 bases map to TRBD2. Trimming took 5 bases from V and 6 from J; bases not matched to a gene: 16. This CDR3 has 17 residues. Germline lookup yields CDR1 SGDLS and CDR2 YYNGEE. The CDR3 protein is CASRVSEESGTSNEQFF. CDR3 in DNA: TGTGCCAGCAGGGTCAGCGAAGAATCCGGGACTAGCAATGAGCAGTTCTTC.

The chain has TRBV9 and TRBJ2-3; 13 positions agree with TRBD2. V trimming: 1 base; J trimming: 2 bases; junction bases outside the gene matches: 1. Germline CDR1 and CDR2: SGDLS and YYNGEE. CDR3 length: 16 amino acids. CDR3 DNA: TGTGCCAGCAGCGTAACTAGCGGGAGGGCCACAGATACGCAGTATTTT. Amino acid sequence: CASSVTSGRATDTQYF. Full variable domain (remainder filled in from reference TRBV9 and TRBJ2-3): DSGVTQTPKHLITATGQRVTLRCSPRSGDLSVYWYQQSLDQGLQFLIQYYNGEERAKGNILERFSAQQFPDLHSELNLSSLELGDSALYFCASSVTSGRATDTQYFGPGTRLTVL.

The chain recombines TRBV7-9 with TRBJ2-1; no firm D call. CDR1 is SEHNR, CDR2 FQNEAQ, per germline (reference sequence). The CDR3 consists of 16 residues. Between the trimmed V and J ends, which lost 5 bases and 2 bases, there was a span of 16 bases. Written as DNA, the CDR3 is TGTGCCAGCAGCCCCGAAGGTGGCGGCCCCTACAATGAGCAGTTCTTC. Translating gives CASSPEGGGPYNEQFF.

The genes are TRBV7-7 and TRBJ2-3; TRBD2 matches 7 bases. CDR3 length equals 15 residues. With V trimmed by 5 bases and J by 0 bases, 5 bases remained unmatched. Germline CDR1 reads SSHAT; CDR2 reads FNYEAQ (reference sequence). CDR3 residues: CASSPGGSSTDTQYF. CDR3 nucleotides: TGTGCCAGCAGCCCCGGGGGGAGTAGCACAGATACGCAGTATTTT.

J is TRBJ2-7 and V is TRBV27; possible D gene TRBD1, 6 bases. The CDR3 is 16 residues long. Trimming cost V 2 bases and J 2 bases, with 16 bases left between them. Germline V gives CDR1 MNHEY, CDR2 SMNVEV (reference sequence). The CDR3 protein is CASSLLGGHGTYEQYF. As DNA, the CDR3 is TGTGCCAGCAGTTTACTTGGGGGACACGGGACCTACGAGCAGTACTTC.

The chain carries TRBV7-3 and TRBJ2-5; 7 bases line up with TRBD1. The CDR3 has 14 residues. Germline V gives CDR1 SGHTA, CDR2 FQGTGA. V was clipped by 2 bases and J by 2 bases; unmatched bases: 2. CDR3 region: CASSLLGQQETQYF. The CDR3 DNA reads TGTGCCAGCAGCTTACTGGGACAGCAAGAGACCCAGTACTTC.

In DNA, the CDR3 is TGTGCCAGTAGTATGGGGACTAGCGGGTTCTCCTACGAGCAGTACTTC. Protein: CASSMGTSGFSYEQYF. The chain employs TRBV19 and TRBJ2-7, with TRBD2 matching over 12 bases. The CDR3 contains 16 residues. The V gene's germline CDR1 is LNHDA and CDR2 SQIVND (reference sequence). V was pared by 3 bases and J by 0 bases, with 3 bases of the junction left unmatched.

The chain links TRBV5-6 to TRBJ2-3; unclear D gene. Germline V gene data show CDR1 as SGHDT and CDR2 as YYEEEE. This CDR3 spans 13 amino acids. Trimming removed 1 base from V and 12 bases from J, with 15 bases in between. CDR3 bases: TGTGCCAGCAGCTTGATTCTGGCGGAGTCCCAGTATTTT. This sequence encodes CASSLILAESQYF.